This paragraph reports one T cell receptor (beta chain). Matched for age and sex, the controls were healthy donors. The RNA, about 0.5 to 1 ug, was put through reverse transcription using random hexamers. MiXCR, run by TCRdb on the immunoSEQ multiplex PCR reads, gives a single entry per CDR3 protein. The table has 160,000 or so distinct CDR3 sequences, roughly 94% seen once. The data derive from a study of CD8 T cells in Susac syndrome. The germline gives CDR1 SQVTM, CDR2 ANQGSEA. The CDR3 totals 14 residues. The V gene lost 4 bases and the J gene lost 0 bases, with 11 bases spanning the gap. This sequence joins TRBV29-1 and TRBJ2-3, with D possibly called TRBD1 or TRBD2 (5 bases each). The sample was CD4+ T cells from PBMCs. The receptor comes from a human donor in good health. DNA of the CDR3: TGCAGCGTTGGGGGACGGTCTAGCACAGATACGCAGTATTTT. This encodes CSVGGRSSTDTQYF.